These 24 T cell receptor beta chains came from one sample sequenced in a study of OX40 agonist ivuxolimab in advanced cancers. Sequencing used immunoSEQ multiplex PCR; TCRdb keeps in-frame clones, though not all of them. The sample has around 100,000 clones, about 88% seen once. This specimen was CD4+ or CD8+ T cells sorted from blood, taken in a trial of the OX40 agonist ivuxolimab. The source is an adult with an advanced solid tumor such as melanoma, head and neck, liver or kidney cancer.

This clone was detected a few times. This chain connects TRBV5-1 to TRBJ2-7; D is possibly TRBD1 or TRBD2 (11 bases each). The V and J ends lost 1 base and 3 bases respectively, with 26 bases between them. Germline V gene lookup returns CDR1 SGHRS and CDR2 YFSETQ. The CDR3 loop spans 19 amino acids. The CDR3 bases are TGCGCCAGCAGCTTGTGGGGGACAGGGGGAACTAGCGGGAGCTACGAGCAGTACTTC. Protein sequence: CASSLWGTGGTSGSYEQYF.

Here the CDR3 reads CASSLGFSGNTIYF. For the CDR3, the DNA is TGTGCCAGCAGTTTAGGGTTCTCTGGAAACACCATATATTTT. V gene TRBV28 combines with J gene TRBJ1-3; D is undetermined. The CDR3 extends over 14 amino acids. Trimming took off 2 bases at V and 0 bases at J, with 5 bases between the two ends. Looked up from germline, CDR1 is MDHEN and CDR2 is SYDVKM.

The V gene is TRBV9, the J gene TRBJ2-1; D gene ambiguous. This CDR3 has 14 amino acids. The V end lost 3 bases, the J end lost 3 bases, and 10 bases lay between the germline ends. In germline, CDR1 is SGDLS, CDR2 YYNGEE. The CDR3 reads CASSAPLIYNEQFF. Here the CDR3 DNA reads TGTGCCAGCAGCGCCCCCCTAATCTACAATGAGCAGTTCTTC.

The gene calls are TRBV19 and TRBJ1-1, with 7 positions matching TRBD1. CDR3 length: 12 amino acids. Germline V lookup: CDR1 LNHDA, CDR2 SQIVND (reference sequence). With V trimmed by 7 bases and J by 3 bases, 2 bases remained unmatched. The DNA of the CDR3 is TGTGCCAGTAACAGGGGAGACACTGAAGCTTTCTTT. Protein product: CASNRGDTEAFF.

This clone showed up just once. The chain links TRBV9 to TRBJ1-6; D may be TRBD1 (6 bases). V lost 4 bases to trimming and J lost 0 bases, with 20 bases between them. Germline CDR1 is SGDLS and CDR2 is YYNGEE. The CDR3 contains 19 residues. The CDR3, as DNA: TGTGCCAGCAGCCTCAAACCGACAGGCATAAGCTCCTATAATTCACCCCTCCACTTT. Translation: CASSLKPTGISSYNSPLHF.

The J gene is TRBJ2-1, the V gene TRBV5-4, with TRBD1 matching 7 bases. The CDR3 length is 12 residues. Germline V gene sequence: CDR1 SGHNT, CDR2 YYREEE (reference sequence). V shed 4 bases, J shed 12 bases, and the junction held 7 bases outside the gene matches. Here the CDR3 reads CASSPTGKPQFF. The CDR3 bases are TGTGCCAGCAGCCCGACAGGGAAGCCGCAGTTCTTC.

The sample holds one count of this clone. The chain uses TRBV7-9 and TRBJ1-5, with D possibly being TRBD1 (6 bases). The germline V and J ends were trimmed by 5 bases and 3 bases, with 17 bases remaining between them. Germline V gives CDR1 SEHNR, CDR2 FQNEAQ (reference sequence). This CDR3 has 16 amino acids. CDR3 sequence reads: CASSAMTGVPNQPQHF. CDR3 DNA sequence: TGTGCCAGCAGCGCGATGACAGGAGTCCCCAATCAGCCCCAGCATTTT.

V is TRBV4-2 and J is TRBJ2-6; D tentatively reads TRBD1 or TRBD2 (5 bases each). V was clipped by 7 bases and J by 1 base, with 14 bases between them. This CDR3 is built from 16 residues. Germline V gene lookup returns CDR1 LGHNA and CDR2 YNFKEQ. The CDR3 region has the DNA TGTGCCAGCAACCGAGGGACCCAATCTGGGGCCAACGTCCTGACTTTC. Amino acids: CASNRGTQSGANVLTF.

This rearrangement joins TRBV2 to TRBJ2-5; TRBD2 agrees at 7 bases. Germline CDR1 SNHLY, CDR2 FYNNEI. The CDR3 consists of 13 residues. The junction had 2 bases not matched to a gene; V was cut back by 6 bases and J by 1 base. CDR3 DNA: TGTGCCAGCAGGCGGGAGCCCCAAGAGACCCAGTACTTC. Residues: CASRREPQETQYF. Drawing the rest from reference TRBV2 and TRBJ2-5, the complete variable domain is EPEVTQTPSHQVTQMGQEVILRCVPISNHLYFYWYRQILGQKVEFLVSFYNNEISEKSEIFDDQFSVERPDGSNFTLKIRSTKLEDSAMYFCASRREPQETQYFGPGTRLLVL.

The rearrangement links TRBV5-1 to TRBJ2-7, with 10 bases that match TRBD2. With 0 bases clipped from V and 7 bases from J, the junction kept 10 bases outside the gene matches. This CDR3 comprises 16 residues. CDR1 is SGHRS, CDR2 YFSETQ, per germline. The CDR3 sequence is CASSLEPSGRPTEQYF. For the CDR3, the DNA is TGCGCCAGCAGCTTGGAACCTAGCGGGAGACCTACGGAGCAGTACTTC.

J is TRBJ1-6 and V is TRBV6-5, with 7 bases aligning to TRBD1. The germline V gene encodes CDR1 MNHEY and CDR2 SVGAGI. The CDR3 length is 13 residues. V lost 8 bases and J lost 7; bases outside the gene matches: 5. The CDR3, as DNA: TGTGCCAGCTCAGGGACAGTCAATTCACCCCTCCACTTT. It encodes CASSGTVNSPLHF.

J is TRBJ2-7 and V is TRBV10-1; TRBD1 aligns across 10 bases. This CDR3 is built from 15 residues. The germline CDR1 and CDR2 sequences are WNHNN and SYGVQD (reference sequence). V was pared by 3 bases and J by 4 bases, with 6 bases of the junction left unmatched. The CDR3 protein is CASSDSRDRGYEQYF. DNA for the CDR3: TGCGCCAGCAGTGATTCCCGGGACAGGGGTTACGAGCAGTACTTC.

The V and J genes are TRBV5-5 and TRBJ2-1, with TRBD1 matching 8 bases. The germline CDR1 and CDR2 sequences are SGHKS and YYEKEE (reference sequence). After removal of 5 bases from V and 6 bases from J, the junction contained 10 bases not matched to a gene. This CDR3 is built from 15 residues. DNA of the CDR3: TGTGCCAGCAGTATTCCGGACAGGGAAGGCAATGAGCAGTTCTTC. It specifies CASSIPDREGNEQFF.

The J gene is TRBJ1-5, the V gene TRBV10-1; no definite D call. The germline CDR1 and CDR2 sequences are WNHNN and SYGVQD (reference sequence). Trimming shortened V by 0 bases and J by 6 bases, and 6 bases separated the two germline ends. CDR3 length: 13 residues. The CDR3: CASSESPGQPQHF. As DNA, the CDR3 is TGCGCCAGCAGTGAGTCGCCGGGTCAGCCCCAGCATTTT.

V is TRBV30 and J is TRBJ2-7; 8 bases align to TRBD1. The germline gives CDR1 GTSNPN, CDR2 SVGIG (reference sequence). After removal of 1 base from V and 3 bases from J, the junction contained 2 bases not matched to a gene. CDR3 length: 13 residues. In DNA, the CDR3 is TGTGCCTGGAGTGCAGGGGGCAACTACGAGCAGTACTTC. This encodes CAWSAGGNYEQYF. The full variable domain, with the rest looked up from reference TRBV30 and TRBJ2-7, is SQTIHQWPATLVQPVGSPLSLECTVEGTSNPNLYWYRQAAGRGLQLLFYSVGIGQISSEVPQNLSASRPQDRQFILSSKKLLLSDSGFYLCAWSAGGNYEQYFGPGTRLTVT.

For the CDR3, the DNA is TGTGCCTGGAGTCAGGGTAGTCCCTCCGGGGCCAACGTCCTGACTTTC. It is translated as CAWSQGSPSGANVLTF. The chain joins TRBV30 to TRBJ2-6; possible D gene TRBD1, 5 bases. V gave up 2 bases and J gave up 4 bases, with 15 bases separating them. The germline V gene has CDR1 GTSNPN and CDR2 SVGIG (reference sequence). The CDR3 is 16 amino acids.

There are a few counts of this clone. CDR3 protein: CASSTAMNTEAFF. The CDR3 nucleotides read TGTGCCAGCAGTACAGCAATGAACACTGAAGCTTTCTTT. This sequence joins TRBV2 and TRBJ1-1; the D is unclear. Trimming cost V 5 bases and J 0 bases, with 7 bases left between them. Per germline, CDR1 SNHLY and CDR2 FYNNEI. The CDR3 has 13 amino acids.

CDR3: CASSIGRAVYGYTF. For the CDR3, the DNA is TGTGCCAGTAGTATAGGGCGGGCTGTCTATGGCTACACCTTC. The chain joins TRBV19 to TRBJ1-2; D is ambiguous. V was cut by 1 base and J by 4 bases, with 10 bases left in between. Germline CDR1 and CDR2: LNHDA and SQIVND (reference sequence). CDR3 length equals 14 residues.

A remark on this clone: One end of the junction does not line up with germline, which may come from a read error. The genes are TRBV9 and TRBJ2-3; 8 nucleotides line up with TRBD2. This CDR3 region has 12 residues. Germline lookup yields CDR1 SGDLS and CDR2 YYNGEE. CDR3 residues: CASSVVSGGPNF. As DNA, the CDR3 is TGTGCCAGCAGCGTAGTCTCGGGAGGGCCGAATTTT.

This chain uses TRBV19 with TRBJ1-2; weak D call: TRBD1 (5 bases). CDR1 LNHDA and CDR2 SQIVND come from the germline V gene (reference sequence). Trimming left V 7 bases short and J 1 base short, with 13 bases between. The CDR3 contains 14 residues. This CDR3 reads CASKLAGRNYGYTF. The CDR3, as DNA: TGTGCCAGTAAGCTGGCAGGGCGTAACTATGGCTACACCTTC.

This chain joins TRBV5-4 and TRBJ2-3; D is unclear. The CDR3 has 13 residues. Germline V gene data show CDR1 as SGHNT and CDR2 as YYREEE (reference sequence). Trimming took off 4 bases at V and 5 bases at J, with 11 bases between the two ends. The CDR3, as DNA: TGTGCCAGCAGCCTGAGAGGATTAGATACGCAGTATTTT. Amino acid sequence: CASSLRGLDTQYF.

The CDR3 here is CASSNRRLTNEKLFF. DNA for the CDR3: TGTGCCAGTAGTAACAGGCGACTAACTAATGAAAAACTGTTTTTT. The chain recombines TRBV19 with TRBJ1-4, with a tentative D call TRBD1 (5 bases). Trimming left V 4 bases short and J 1 base short, with 10 bases between. Germline V gene lookup returns CDR1 LNHDA and CDR2 SQIVND (reference sequence). The CDR3 covers 15 residues.

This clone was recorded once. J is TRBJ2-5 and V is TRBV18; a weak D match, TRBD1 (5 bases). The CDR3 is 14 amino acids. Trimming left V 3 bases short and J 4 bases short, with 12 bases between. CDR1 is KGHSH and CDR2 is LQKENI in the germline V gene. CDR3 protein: CASSPFGGAETQYF. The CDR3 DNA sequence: TGTGCCAGCTCACCGTTTGGTGGGGCAGAGACCCAGTACTTC.

The CDR3 DNA reads as TGTGCCAGCAGCCCTGCAGGGGGCAGGGGTCAGCCCCAGCATTTT. It specifies CASSPAGGRGQPQHF. This chain joins TRBV6-5 and TRBJ1-5, with 8 bases that match TRBD1. The CDR3 sequence is 15 residues long. Per the germline V gene, CDR1 is MNHEY and CDR2 is SVGAGI. V was pared by 6 bases and J by 6 bases, with 10 bases of the junction left unmatched.